The next 24 T cell receptor beta chains were all read from a single sample in a study of Ad26.COV2.S vaccination and SARS-CoV-2 variants. Noted treatment: roughly 20 received Ad26.COV2.S at low or high dose, single or two shots; roughly five received placebo; per-sample allocation not given. Samples came from day 63 after the first vaccine or placebo injection. Some clones are missing from TCRdb's copy, which holds only in-frame ones; the method was immunoSEQ multiplex PCR. The table records approximately 340,000 clones, about 85% of them present only once. This sample comprised peripheral blood, obtained in a trial of Ad26.COV2.S vaccine versus placebo. These receptors came from a person between 18 and 65 years old who received the Ad26.COV2.S COVID-19 vaccine or a placebo.

This chain links TRBV9 with TRBJ1-3; D may be TRBD1 (6 bases). The CDR3 is 15 amino acids. Trimming removed 8 bases at V and 6 bases at J, with 21 bases between. The germline V gene has CDR1 SGDLS and CDR2 YYNGEE. CDR3: CASARGLPGVNTIYF. The DNA for the CDR3 is TGTGCCAGTGCCAGGGGACTGCCTGGGGTAAACACCATATATTTT.

The chain is built from TRBV5-1 and TRBJ1-2; D might be TRBD1 (5 bases). The CDR3 spans 15 residues. V was shortened by 0 bases and J by 7 bases, with 16 bases between the two germline ends. Germline CDR1 and CDR2: SGHRS and YFSETQ. The chain's CDR3 is CASSLGVTGGGGYTF. CDR3 coding DNA: TGCGCCAGCAGCTTGGGGGTAACAGGAGGCGGTGGCTACACCTTC.

The chain joins TRBV4-3 to TRBJ2-3; tentatively, D is TRBD2 (6 bases). Per germline, CDR1 LGHNA and CDR2 YSLEER. The ends were cut back, 5 bases at V and 6 bases at J, with 15 bases in the middle. The CDR3 runs 14 residues. This CDR3 reads CASSARGLADTQYF. The CDR3 nucleotides are TGCGCCAGCAGCGCTAGGGGACTTGCGGATACGCAGTATTTT.

This chain links TRBV12-3 or TRBV12-4 with TRBJ2-7; D not certain. The CDR3 consists of 12 residues. V lost 6 bases and J 5 bases, leaving 11 bases between the germline ends. The CDR3 DNA sequence: TGTGCCAGCAGAACCCAGGCGGACGAGCAGTACTTC. Amino acids: CASRTQADEQYF.

With regard to this clone: The sample holds other DNA sequences that translate to the same CDR3. The rearrangement joins TRBV19 to TRBJ1-1, with 10 bases that match TRBD1. CDR3 length equals 15 residues. V gave up 4 bases and J gave up 0 bases; unmatched junction bases: 2. Germline lookup yields CDR1 LNHDA and CDR2 SQIVND (reference sequence). DNA for the CDR3: TGTGCCAGTAGTAGGGGACAGGGGATGAACACTGAAGCTTTCTTT. Translated, it gives CASSRGQGMNTEAFF.

The V and J genes are TRBV11-2 and TRBJ2-1; D gene ambiguous. CDR1 SGHAT and CDR2 FQNNGV come from the germline V gene. The CDR3 contains 11 residues. Trimming took 5 bases from V and 8 from J, leaving 7 bases between them. CDR3 in amino acids: CASSEHYEQFF. The CDR3 DNA follows: TGTGCCAGCAGCGAACACTATGAGCAGTTCTTC.

V usage is TRBV28 and J usage is TRBJ1-3, with D unclear. V was clipped by 11 bases and J by 2 bases, with 10 bases between them. Germline CDR1 reads MDHEN; CDR2 reads SYDVKM. The CDR3 spans 12 residues. The chain's CDR3 is CAGVGPGNTIYF. The CDR3 DNA reads TGTGCCGGGGTCGGGCCTGGAAACACCATATATTTT.

The chain has TRBV28 and TRBJ1-1; 8 bases line up with TRBD1. This CDR3 has 16 amino acids. Trimming at V came to 4 bases and at J to 5 bases, leaving 12 bases not matched to a gene. CDR1 is MDHEN, CDR2 SYDVKM, per germline. The CDR3 region is CASSSITRGRNTEAFF. The CDR3 DNA reads TGTGCCAGCAGTTCCATTACCAGGGGGCGAAATACTGAAGCTTTCTTT.

This clone was seen just once. Other nucleotide sequences from this sample produce the same CDR3. The chain has TRBV5-1 and TRBJ2-2, with 8 bases fitting TRBD1. CDR1 is SGHRS, CDR2 YFSETQ, per germline. This CDR3 region has 17 residues. V was pared by 1 base and J by 5 bases, with 10 bases of the junction left unmatched. CDR3 in amino acids: CASSLLGQGAGTGELFF. The CDR3 bases are TGCGCCAGCAGCTTGTTGGGGCAGGGGGCGGGGACCGGGGAGCTGTTTTTT.

Concerning this clone itself: A junction end diverges from the germline sequence, so it may reflect a read error. The chain recombines TRBV7-7 with TRBJ2-3; D remains ambiguous. Germline V CDR1 and CDR2: SSHAT, FNYEAQ (reference sequence). The CDR3 loop spans 13 amino acids. The CDR3, as DNA: TGTGCTAGCAGCTTAGATTTCTCGGATACGCAGTATTTT. Protein: CASSLDFSDTQYF.

The rearrangement uses TRBV9 and TRBJ2-7, with 9 bases aligning to TRBD1. The CDR3 spans 14 residues. V lost 3 bases, J lost 5 bases, and 6 bases stayed unmatched. Germline-derived CDR1 and CDR2 are SGDLS and YYNGEE. In nucleotides, the CDR3 is TGTGCCAGCAGCGCAGACAGGGGGGTCGACGAGCAGTACTTC. Translation gives CASSADRGVDEQYF. The variable domain in full, completed from reference TRBV9 and TRBJ2-7, reads DSGVTQTPKHLITATGQRVTLRCSPRSGDLSVYWYQQSLDQGLQFLIQYYNGEERAKGNILERFSAQQFPDLHSELNLSSLELGDSALYFCASSADRGVDEQYFGPGTRLTVT.

The chain combines TRBV7-2 with TRBJ1-4; 9 bases agree with TRBD1. The CDR3 sequence is 16 residues long. Germline V gene sequence: CDR1 SGHTA, CDR2 FQGNSA. V lost 3 bases and J lost 3; bases outside the gene matches: 5. The CDR3 spells CASSLGTGRANEKLFF. CDR3 DNA: TGTGCCAGCAGCTTGGGGACAGGGAGGGCTAATGAAAAACTGTTTTTT.

V gene TRBV2 combines with J gene TRBJ1-4; TRBD1 matches at 11 bases. V gave up 6 bases and J gave up 11 bases; unmatched junction bases: 14. The CDR3 is 16 amino acids. The germline V gene encodes CDR1 SNHLY and CDR2 FYNNEI. The DNA of the CDR3 is TGTGCCAGCAGCGACCTCGGGACAGGGGGTTTAGGGAAACTGTTTTTT. It codes for CASSDLGTGGLGKLFF. The variable domain in full, with the rest retrieved from reference TRBV2 and TRBJ1-4, is EPEVTQTPSHQVTQMGQEVILRCVPISNHLYFYWYRQILGQKVEFLVSFYNNEISEKSEIFDDQFSVERPDGSNFTLKIRSTKLEDSAMYFCASSDLGTGGLGKLFFGSGTQLSVL.

The J gene is TRBJ1-2, the V gene TRBV7-6; D unclear. V lost 1 base to trimming and J lost 2 bases, with 11 bases between them. Germline V gene sequence: CDR1 SGHVS, CDR2 FNYEAQ. The CDR3 length is 15 residues. The DNA of the CDR3 is TGTGCCAGCAGCTTAGAGGCGGGAACGAACTATGGCTACACCTTC. This codes for CASSLEAGTNYGYTF.

This clone occurred once. This sequence joins TRBV3-1 (or the pseudogene TRBV3-2) and TRBJ2-5; D perhaps matches TRBD1 (7 bases). The CDR3 loop spans 14 amino acids. V dropped 4 bases and J dropped 6 bases, with 15 bases sitting between them. The germline V gene encodes CDR1 LGHDT and CDR2 YNNKEL (reference sequence). The CDR3 DNA follows: TGTGCCAGCAGCCGGAGGGCAGGGGGACAGACCCAGTACTTC. Amino acids: CASSRRAGGQTQYF.

This chain links TRBV18 with TRBJ2-7; TRBD1 matches 8 bases. CDR1 is KGHSH and CDR2 is LQKENI in the germline V gene. Unmatched junction bases numbered 7, after V lost 0 bases and J lost 6 bases. This CDR3 contains 15 residues. The CDR3 region is CASSPPSQGAGEQYF. The CDR3, as DNA: TGTGCCAGCTCACCACCTTCCCAGGGGGCAGGCGAGCAGTACTTC.

This chain connects TRBV5-5 to TRBJ1-6, with D unresolved. The V end was cut by 0 bases, the J end by 0 bases, with 7 bases between. The CDR3 extends over 16 amino acids. Looked up from germline, CDR1 is SGHKS and CDR2 is YYEKEE (reference sequence). The CDR3 DNA reads TGTGCCAGCAGCTTGGCGGGAAGCTCCTATAATTCACCCCTCCACTTT. This encodes CASSLAGSSYNSPLHF.

As for this clone: This same CDR3 is encoded by further DNA sequences in the sample. The chain links TRBV5-1 to TRBJ2-5; D gene uncertain. The CDR3 loop spans 11 amino acids. Per germline, CDR1 SGHRS and CDR2 YFSETQ. V was pared by 4 bases and J by 2 bases, with 3 bases between. The CDR3 DNA follows: TGCGCCAGCAGCATACAAGAGACCCAGTACTTC. Translated, it gives CASSIQETQYF.

The rearrangement uses TRBV29-1 and TRBJ2-7, with a tentative D call TRBD2 (5 bases). This CDR3 comprises 13 residues. Germline V CDR1 and CDR2: SQVTM, ANQGSEA. The V end lost 2 bases, the J end lost 3 bases, and 11 bases lay between the germline ends. In DNA, the CDR3 is TGCAGCGTTGAAAAGAACGGGAACTACGAGCAGTACTTC. This codes for CSVEKNGNYEQYF.

This chain joins TRBV7-8 and TRBJ2-6; D not certain. This CDR3 has 14 residues. CDR1 and CDR2 (germline): SGHVS, FQNEAQ. With 6 bases removed from V and 0 bases from J, the gap between germline ends came to 6 bases. CDR3: CASSLSSGANVLTF. Here the CDR3 DNA reads TGTGCCAGCAGTCTGAGCTCTGGGGCCAACGTCCTGACTTTC.

Note on this clone: The same CDR3 also results from other DNA sequences found in this sample. V gene TRBV9 combines with J gene TRBJ2-3; 11 nucleotides match TRBD2. The CDR3 runs 16 residues. V trimming: 3 bases; J trimming: 0 bases; junction bases outside the gene matches: 3. Germline values: CDR1 SGDLS, CDR2 YYNGEE. CDR3 bases: TGTGCCAGCAGCGGCCGACTAGCGGGAAGCACAGATACGCAGTATTTT. Translating it yields CASSGRLAGSTDTQYF.

This clone was seen a few times. V and J are TRBV7-9 and TRBJ1-2, with TRBD1 identical over 8 bases. Unmatched junction bases numbered 6, after V lost 1 base and J lost 8 bases. The CDR3 spans 14 residues. Germline values: CDR1 SEHNR, CDR2 FQNEAQ (reference sequence). The CDR3 DNA sequence: TGTGCCAGCAGCTTAGAGGGCAGGGGGCGAGGCTACACCTTC. It yields the protein CASSLEGRGRGYTF.

This chain uses TRBV10-2 with TRBJ2-5, with D possibly matching TRBD1 (5 bases). The V gene lost 7 bases and the J gene lost 5 bases, with 17 bases spanning the gap. This CDR3 is 14 amino acids long. From germline, CDR1 is WSHSY and CDR2 SAAADI. The CDR3 reads CASTGPQGGETQYF. DNA for the CDR3: TGCGCCAGCACCGGGCCTCAGGGTGGTGAGACCCAGTACTTC.

In its sample, this clone was seen once. The V and J genes are TRBV7-2 and TRBJ2-7; D might be TRBD2 (7 bases). Germline V gene lookup returns CDR1 SGHTA and CDR2 FQGNSA. Trimming pared 2 bases from V and 5 bases from J, leaving 10 bases between. The length of the CDR3 is 13 residues. The CDR3 DNA sequence: TGTGCCAGCAGCTTACGGGGGGCCCACGAGCAGTACTTC. This gives the protein CASSLRGAHEQYF. Full variable domain (rest looked up from reference TRBV7-2 and TRBJ2-7): GAGVSQSPSNKVTEKGKDVELRCDPISGHTALYWYRQSLGQGLEFLIYFQGNSAPDKSGLPSDRFSAERTGGSVSTLTIQRTQQEDSAVYLCASSLRGAHEQYFGPGTRLTVT.